Shown below are 32 T cell receptor beta chains from a single sample sequenced in a study of human T cells and chemical hapten exposure. Time point here: patch test 3, about 24 weeks after DPC sensitization. Treatment in this sample: therapeutic diphenylcyclopropenone sensitization with weekly scalp DPC. TCRdb called the RACE reads again in MiXCR, with one record for every CDR3 protein. The sample has over 55,000 distinct CDR3 sequences, over 8.5% seen once. The material sequenced was whole blood, taken in connection with sensitization to the hapten diphenylcyclopropenone (DPC). The receptor source for this set is a woman between 50 and 59 years old with alopecia areata. Some clones in this sample may be carry-over from other donors' samples.

This clonotype was seen at least ten times. The rearrangement uses TRBV11-2 and TRBJ2-4; 8 bases align to TRBD1. Per the germline V gene, CDR1 is SGHAT and CDR2 is FQNNGV. V shed 4 bases, J shed 8 bases, and the junction held 7 bases outside the gene matches. CDR3 length: 14 amino acids. The chain's CDR3 is CASSSRAGGDIQYF. For the CDR3, the DNA is TGTGCCAGCAGCTCACGTGCAGGGGGCGACATTCAGTACTTC.

This clonotype was detected only a few times. V and J are TRBV10-3 and TRBJ2-7; D uncertain. The CDR3 spans 16 residues. Trimming stripped 6 bases from V and 0 bases from J, with 18 bases between. CDR1 and CDR2 (germline): ENHRY, SYGVKD. The CDR3 coding sequence is TGTGCCATCAGCGACCCCGCCAGCGCCAGCTCCTACGAGCAGTACTTC. Residues: CAISDPASASSYEQYF.

This clonotype has a count of ten or more. V usage is TRBV6-2 or TRBV6-3 and J usage is TRBJ2-5, with D possibly TRBD2 on 6 matching bases. V dropped 8 bases and J dropped 4 bases, with 11 bases sitting between them. Germline-derived CDR1 and CDR2 are MNHEY and SVGEGT. This CDR3 comprises 12 residues. The CDR3 bases are TGTGCCAGCGGGCTAGCGCTAGAGACCCAGTACTTC. This encodes CASGLALETQYF.

With regard to this clonotype: A much larger clone is a single base away; this may be a read error. The rearrangement uses TRBV28 and TRBJ2-5; no definite D call. The CDR3 is 13 residues long. V lost 2 bases and J lost 1, with 5 bases in between. Germline CDR1 MDHEN, CDR2 SYDVKM. DNA of the CDR3: TGTGCCAGCAGTTTACAGGTCCAAGAGACCCAGTACTTC. It translates to CASSLQVQETQYF. The full variable domain, rest sourced from reference TRBV28 and TRBJ2-5, is DVKVTQSSRYLVKRTGEKVFLECVQDMDHENMFWYRQDPGLGLRLIYFSYDVKMKEKGDIPEGYSVSREKKERFSLILESASTNQTSMYLCASSLQVQETQYFGPGTRLLVL.

This clonotype was seen only a few times. J is TRBJ2-3 and V is TRBV23-1; D not resolved. TRBV23-1 is an ORF, with its function uncertain. With 0 bases removed from V and 6 bases from J, the gap between germline ends came to 13 bases. This CDR3 is 15 amino acids long. The CDR3 DNA is TGCGCCAGCAGTCAATCCTGGGGTCTTTCGGATACGCAGTATTTT. As protein: CASSQSWGLSDTQYF.

A few counts support this clonotype. This chain joins TRBV7-3 and TRBJ1-1; the D gene is possibly TRBD1 (5 bases). The CDR3 consists of 13 residues. Looked up from germline, CDR1 is SGHTA and CDR2 is FQGTGA. V dropped 3 bases and J dropped 1 base, with 6 bases sitting between them. CDR3 DNA sequence: TGTGCCAGCAGCTTGACAGAGAACACTGAAGCTTTCTTT. It specifies CASSLTENTEAFF.

This clonotype was observed many times. This chain joins TRBV28 and TRBJ2-5, with a tentative D call TRBD1 (5 bases). Trimming removed 6 bases from V and 5 bases from J, with 16 bases in between. Germline values: CDR1 MDHEN, CDR2 SYDVKM. This CDR3 comprises 14 residues. The CDR3 spells CASRRTRATETQYF. In DNA, the CDR3 is TGTGCCAGCAGGCGGACCAGGGCTACCGAGACCCAGTACTTC.

This clonotype was observed many times. The chain has TRBV20-1 and TRBJ1-2; D unresolved. Trimming left V 0 bases short and J 4 bases short, with 9 bases between. Germline loops: CDR1 DFQATT, CDR2 SNEGSKA (reference sequence). The CDR3 has 13 residues. CDR3 amino acids: CSAREEGSYGYTF. Written as DNA, the CDR3 is TGCAGTGCTAGAGAGGAGGGTAGCTATGGCTACACCTTC.

As concerns this clonotype: A much larger clone differs by one base, so this may be a read error. As DNA, the CDR3 is TGTGCCAACTCACCCAACAGGGCGGAGTTGTACACCTTC. Translation: CANSPNRAELYTF. The V and J genes are TRBV18 and TRBJ1-2, with D perhaps matching TRBD1 (6 bases). Germline-derived CDR1 and CDR2 are KGHSH and LQKENI. The CDR3 runs to 13 residues.

The chain recombines TRBV12-3 or TRBV12-4 with TRBJ2-1, with D possibly matching TRBD2 (6 bases). The CDR3 extends over 15 amino acids. V was shortened by 2 bases and J by 8 bases, with 16 bases between the two germline ends. The chain's CDR3 is CASSLLANPGDEQFF. The CDR3 DNA follows: TGTGCCAGCAGTTTATTGGCGAATCCGGGGGATGAGCAGTTCTTC.

The CDR3 here is CASSLAVAGNYGYTF. The CDR3 bases are TGTGCCAGCAGTTTAGCGGTGGCAGGGAACTATGGCTACACCTTC. The rearrangement links TRBV12-3 or TRBV12-4 to TRBJ1-2, with D maybe TRBD1 (5 bases). The ends were cut back, 0 bases at V and 2 bases at J, with 10 bases in the middle. This CDR3 has 15 residues.

This clonotype was counted at least ten times. V usage is TRBV7-8 and J usage is TRBJ2-1; a possible D gene is TRBD2 (5 bases). The CDR3 is 17 residues long. The germline CDR1 and CDR2 sequences are SGHVS and FQNEAQ. Trimming stripped 3 bases from V and 9 bases from J, with 24 bases between. The CDR3 is CASSFFDRPSPMGEQFF. In DNA form, the CDR3 reads TGTGCCAGCAGCTTCTTTGATCGTCCTAGCCCGATGGGTGAGCAGTTCTTC.

Only a few counts were recorded for this clonotype. This chain links TRBV4-1 with TRBJ2-5; D unresolved. The V end was cut by 1 base, the J end by 2 bases, with 8 bases between. This CDR3 contains 14 residues. Looked up from germline, CDR1 is MGHRA and CDR2 is YSYEKL. In DNA form, the CDR3 reads TGCGCCAGCAGCCAAGGATCGACACAAGAGACCCAGTACTTC. This translates into CASSQGSTQETQYF.

A few counts support this clonotype. The V and J genes are TRBV6-1 and TRBJ1-1; 7 bases line up with TRBD1. Germline loops: CDR1 MNHNS, CDR2 SASEGT. V lost 8 bases, J lost 0 bases, and 3 bases stayed unmatched. The CDR3 totals 13 residues. The chain's CDR3 is CASGGQVNTEAFF. The CDR3 DNA sequence: TGTGCCAGCGGCGGACAGGTGAACACTGAAGCTTTCTTT.

This clonotype was found many times. The V and J genes are TRBV11-3 and TRBJ2-5, with D perhaps matching TRBD1 or TRBD2 (5 bases each). V gave up 4 bases and J gave up 0 bases, with 6 bases separating them. This CDR3 is built from 13 residues. Germline CDR1 SGHNT, CDR2 YENEEA. CDR3 nucleotides: TGTGCCAGCAGCTCGGGACACCAAGAGACCCAGTACTTC. This encodes CASSSGHQETQYF.

This clonotype was detected many times. The gene calls are TRBV18 and TRBJ1-1; a weak D match, TRBD1 (5 bases). V lost 3 bases to trimming and J lost 1 base, with 12 bases between them. Germline CDR1 KGHSH, CDR2 LQKENI. The CDR3 is 15 amino acids. The CDR3 nucleotides are TGTGCCAGCTCACCTCTTCCCCAGGGGAACACTGAAGCTTTCTTT. Its protein product is CASSPLPQGNTEAFF.

About this clonotype itself: An end of the junction differs from the germline gene, which may be a read error. This sequence joins TRBV11-2 and TRBJ1-2; 8 positions match TRBD1. CDR1 is SGHAT and CDR2 is FQNNGV in the germline V gene. The CDR3 covers 15 residues. CDR3 amino acids: CVSSRPGQELYGYTF. In nucleotides, the CDR3 is TGTGTCAGCAGCCGCCCGGGACAGGAATTATATGGCTACACCTTC.

This clonotype turned up a few times. This chain connects TRBV6-2 or TRBV6-3 to TRBJ2-3, with 7 bases identical to TRBD1. V lost 0 bases to trimming and J lost 4 bases; unmatched junction nucleotides: 7. This CDR3 is 16 amino acids long. Germline CDR1 is MNHEY and CDR2 is SVGEGT. CDR3 sequence: CASSYSGTALADTQYF. CDR3 bases: TGTGCCAGCAGTTACTCCGGGACAGCTCTTGCAGATACGCAGTATTTT.

This clonotype was found many times. This sequence joins TRBV18 and TRBJ2-3; 8 bases align to TRBD2. CDR3 length equals 16 residues. V was pared by 1 base and J by 5 bases, with 8 bases of the junction left unmatched. Germline-derived CDR1 and CDR2 are KGHSH and LQKENI. The CDR3 region has the DNA TGTGCCAGCTCACCACTTCCGCGGGGGGCTGGAGATACGCAGTATTTT. Its translation is CASSPLPRGAGDTQYF.

V and J are TRBV20-1 and TRBJ2-7; D might be TRBD2 (6 bases). This CDR3 has 16 amino acids. The V end was cut by 0 bases, the J end by 4 bases, with 19 bases between. Germline assignment: CDR1 DFQATT and CDR2 SNEGSKA (reference sequence). The CDR3 DNA sequence: TGCAGTGCTAGAGATTGGGGAGGACTTCACGAATACGAGCAGTACTTC. The encoded protein is CSARDWGGLHEYEQYF.

This chain uses TRBV7-9 with TRBJ2-3; 12 positions agree with TRBD2. J was trimmed by 6 bases and V by 5 bases; bases with no gene match: 6. In germline, CDR1 is SEHNR, CDR2 FQNEAQ (reference sequence). The CDR3 sequence is 15 residues long. The CDR3 spells CASSGTSGLMDTQYF. In nucleotides, the CDR3 is TGTGCCAGCAGCGGGACTAGCGGGCTAATGGATACGCAGTATTTT.

This clonotype was counted only a few times. J is TRBJ2-3 and V is TRBV11-1; D is undetermined. Trimming cost V 3 bases and J 3 bases, with 4 bases left between them. This CDR3 spans 12 amino acids. CDR1 and CDR2 from the germline V gene are SGHAT and FQDESV (reference sequence). In nucleotides, the CDR3 is TGTGCCAGCAGCTTTAGAACAGATACGCAGTATTTT. Its translation is CASSFRTDTQYF.

The chain is built from TRBV28 and TRBJ1-1, with D unresolved. Germline V lookup: CDR1 MDHEN, CDR2 SYDVKM. Trimming stripped 6 bases from V and 6 bases from J, with 20 bases between. The length of the CDR3 is 15 residues. DNA for the CDR3: TGTGCCAGCAGCCAACATCTAAGGTGGTACCCTGAAGCTTTCTTT. This translates into CASSQHLRWYPEAFF. Variable domain in full (rest from reference TRBV28 and TRBJ1-1): DVKVTQSSRYLVKRTGEKVFLECVQDMDHENMFWYRQDPGLGLRLIYFSYDVKMKEKGDIPEGYSVSREKKERFSLILESASTNQTSMYLCASSQHLRWYPEAFFGQGTRLTVV.

The chain couples TRBV10-3 to TRBJ1-5; 10 nucleotides agree with TRBD1. This CDR3 spans 15 amino acids. V shed 6 bases and J 5 bases; nucleotides not matched to a gene: 7. Germline CDR1 reads ENHRY; CDR2 reads SYGVKD. CDR3 DNA sequence: TGTGCCATCAGGGCGACAGGGGGCGGGTATCAGCCCCAGCATTTT. It is translated as CAIRATGGGYQPQHF.

At least ten counts were recorded for this clonotype. The chain is built from TRBV28 and TRBJ2-7; TRBD2 agrees at 9 bases. CDR3 length: 14 residues. Trimming removed 4 bases from V and 3 bases from J; junction bases left unmatched: 4. Germline V CDR1 and CDR2: MDHEN, SYDVKM. CDR3 bases: TGTGCCAGCAGTTCCTATAGCGGGAGCTACGAGCAGTACTTC. Translating it yields CASSSYSGSYEQYF. Drawing the rest from reference TRBV28 and TRBJ2-7, the complete variable domain is DVKVTQSSRYLVKRTGEKVFLECVQDMDHENMFWYRQDPGLGLRLIYFSYDVKMKEKGDIPEGYSVSREKKERFSLILESASTNQTSMYLCASSSYSGSYEQYFGPGTRLTVT.

This clonotype has a count of ten or more. V usage is TRBV6-6 and J usage is TRBJ1-1; no clear D gene. Germline CDR1 is MNHNY and CDR2 is SVGAGI (reference sequence). The V end lost 5 bases, the J end lost 3 bases, and 10 bases lay between the germline ends. The CDR3 length is 13 residues. The CDR3, as DNA: TGTGCCAGCAGTAAGTCTTCGGACACTGAAGCTTTCTTT. Translated: CASSKSSDTEAFF.

The genes are TRBV29-1 and TRBJ2-4, with TRBD1 as a possible D gene (5 bases). CDR3 length: 12 amino acids. V lost 7 bases, J lost 2 bases, and 9 bases lay in between. Germline V gene lookup returns CDR1 SQVTM and CDR2 ANQGSEA. The chain's CDR3 is CSGQSTKNIQYF. For the CDR3, the DNA is TGCAGCGGACAGTCCACCAAAAACATTCAGTACTTC.

The count of this clonotype is one. The V and J genes are TRBV9 and TRBJ2-3, with 12 bases that match TRBD2. There are 16 residues in the CDR3. After removal of 4 bases from V and 1 base from J, the junction contained 4 bases not matched to a gene. Germline assignment: CDR1 SGDLS and CDR2 YYNGEE. The CDR3 coding sequence is TGTGCCAGCAGCCCCTGGACTAGCGGGGGCACAGATACGCAGTATTTT. Its protein product is CASSPWTSGGTDTQYF.

As concerns this clonotype: A read error is likely, as this CDR3 ends without the conserved phenylalanine or tryptophan. This chain uses TRBV9 with TRBJ1-1, with D possibly being TRBD1 (5 bases). CDR1 and CDR2 (germline): SGDLS, YYNGEE. The CDR3 spans 11 residues. CDR3 in amino acids: CLGPANTEAFY. For the CDR3, the DNA is TGCTTGGGGCCAGCGAACACTGAAGCTTTCTAT.

This clonotype has at least ten counts. V usage is TRBV13 and J usage is TRBJ2-7; 14 bases map to TRBD2. The ends lost 4 bases at V and 2 bases at J; junction bases unmatched: 7. Per germline, CDR1 PRHDT and CDR2 FYEKMQ (reference sequence). The CDR3 sequence is 17 residues long. CDR3 nucleotide sequence: TGTGCCAGCAGCTCCCCGAGGGGACTAGCGGGAGCCTACGAGCAGTACTTC. Translated: CASSSPRGLAGAYEQYF. Variable domain in full (rest from reference TRBV13 and TRBJ2-7): AAGVIQSPRHLIKEKRETATLKCYPIPRHDTVYWYQQGPGQDPQFLISFYEKMQSDKGSIPDRFSAQQFSDYHSELNMSSLELGDSALYFCASSSPRGLAGAYEQYFGPGTRLTVT.

There are a few counts of this clonotype. V usage is TRBV12-3 or TRBV12-4 and J usage is TRBJ2-6, with D perhaps matching TRBD1 or TRBD2 (5 bases each). The CDR3 is 15 amino acids. V gave up 8 bases and J gave up 2 bases, with 13 bases separating them. The CDR3 region has the DNA TGTGCCAGCGCCCCACGGGGCGCTGGGGCCAACGTCCTGACTTTC. Amino acids: CASAPRGAGANVLTF.

At least ten counts were recorded for this clonotype. The V call is TRBV18, the J call TRBJ2-1, with TRBD2 identical over 7 bases. Unmatched junction bases numbered 11, after V lost 6 bases and J lost 6 bases. This CDR3 comprises 15 residues. CDR1 is KGHSH and CDR2 is LQKENI in the germline V gene. The CDR3 DNA sequence: TGTGCCAGCTCGCGTGACACGGGGGGTTCCAATGAGCAGTTCTTC. Its protein product is CASSRDTGGSNEQFF.